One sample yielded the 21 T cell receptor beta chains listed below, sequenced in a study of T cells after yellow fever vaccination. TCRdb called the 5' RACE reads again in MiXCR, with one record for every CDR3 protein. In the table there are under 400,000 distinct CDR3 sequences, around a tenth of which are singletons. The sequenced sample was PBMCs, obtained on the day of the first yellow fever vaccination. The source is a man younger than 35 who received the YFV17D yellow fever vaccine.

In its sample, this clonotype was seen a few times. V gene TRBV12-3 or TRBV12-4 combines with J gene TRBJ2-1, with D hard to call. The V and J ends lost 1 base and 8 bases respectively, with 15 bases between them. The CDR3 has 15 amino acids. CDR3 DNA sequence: TGTGCCAGCAGTTTAGGAACATTTTATTCCGATGAGCAGTTCTTC. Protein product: CASSLGTFYSDEQFF.

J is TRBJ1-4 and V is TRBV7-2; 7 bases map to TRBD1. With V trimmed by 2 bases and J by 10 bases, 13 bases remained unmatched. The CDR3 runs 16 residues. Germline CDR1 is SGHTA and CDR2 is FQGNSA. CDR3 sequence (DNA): TGTGCCAGCAGCTTAAAGTTCTTTGACAGGGCGGGAAAACTGTTTTTT. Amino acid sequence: CASSLKFFDRAGKLFF.

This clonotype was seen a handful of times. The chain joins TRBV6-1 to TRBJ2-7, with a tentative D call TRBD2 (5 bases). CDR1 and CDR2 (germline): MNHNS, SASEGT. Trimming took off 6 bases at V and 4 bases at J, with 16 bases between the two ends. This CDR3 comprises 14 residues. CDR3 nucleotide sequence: TGTGCCAGCAGGAGCACTAGAGGGAATTACGAGCAGTACGTC. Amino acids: CASRSTRGNYEQYV.

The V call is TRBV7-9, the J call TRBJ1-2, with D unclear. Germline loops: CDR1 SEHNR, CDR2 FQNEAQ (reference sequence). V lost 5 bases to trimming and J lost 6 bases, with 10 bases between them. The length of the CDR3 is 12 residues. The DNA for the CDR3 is TGTGCCAGCAGCATAGGCCGCGATGGCTACACCTTC. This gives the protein CASSIGRDGYTF.

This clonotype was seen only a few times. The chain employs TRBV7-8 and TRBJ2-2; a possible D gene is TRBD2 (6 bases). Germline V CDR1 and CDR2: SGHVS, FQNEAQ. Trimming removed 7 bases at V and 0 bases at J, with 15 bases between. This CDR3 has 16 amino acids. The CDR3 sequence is CASIIGRGSNTGELFF. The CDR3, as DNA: TGTGCCAGCATTATCGGTCGGGGGTCGAACACCGGGGAGCTGTTTTTT.

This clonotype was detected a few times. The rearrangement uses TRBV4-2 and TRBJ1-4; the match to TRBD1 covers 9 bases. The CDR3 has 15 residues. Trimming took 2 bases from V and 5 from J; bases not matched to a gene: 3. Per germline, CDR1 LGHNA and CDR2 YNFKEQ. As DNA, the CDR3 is TGTGCCAGCAGCCAAACCGGGACAGGGAATGAAAAACTGTTTTTT. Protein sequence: CASSQTGTGNEKLFF.

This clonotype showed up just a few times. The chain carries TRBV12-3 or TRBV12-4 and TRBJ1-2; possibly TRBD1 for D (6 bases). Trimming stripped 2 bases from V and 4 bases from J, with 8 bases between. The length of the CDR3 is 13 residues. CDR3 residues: CASSLQGTYGYTF. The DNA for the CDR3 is TGTGCCAGCAGTTTACAGGGGACCTATGGCTACACCTTC.

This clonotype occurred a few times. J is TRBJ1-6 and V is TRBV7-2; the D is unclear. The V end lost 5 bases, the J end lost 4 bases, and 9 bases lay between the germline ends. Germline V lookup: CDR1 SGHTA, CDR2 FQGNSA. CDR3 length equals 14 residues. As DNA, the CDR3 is TGTGCCAGCAGCCGGACCAGTTATAATTCACCCCTCCACTTT. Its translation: CASSRTSYNSPLHF.

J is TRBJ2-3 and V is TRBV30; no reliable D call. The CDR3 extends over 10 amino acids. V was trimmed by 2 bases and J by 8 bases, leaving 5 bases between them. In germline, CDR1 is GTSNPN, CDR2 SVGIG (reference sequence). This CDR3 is CAWSTGTQYF. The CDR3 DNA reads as TGTGCCTGGAGTACGGGTACGCAGTATTTT.

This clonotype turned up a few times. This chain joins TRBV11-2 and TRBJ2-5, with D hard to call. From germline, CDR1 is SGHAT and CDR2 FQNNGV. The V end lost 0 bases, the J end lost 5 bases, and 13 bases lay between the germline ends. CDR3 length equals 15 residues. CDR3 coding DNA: TGTGCCAGCAGCTTAGATTATACCAGTTCGGAGACCCAGTACTTC. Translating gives CASSLDYTSSETQYF. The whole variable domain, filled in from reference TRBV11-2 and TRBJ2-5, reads EAGVAQSPRYKIIEKRQSVAFWCNPISGHATLYWYQQILGQGPKLLIQFQNNGVVDDSQLPKDRFSAERLKGVDSTLKIQPAKLEDSAVYLCASSLDYTSSETQYFGPGTRLLVL.

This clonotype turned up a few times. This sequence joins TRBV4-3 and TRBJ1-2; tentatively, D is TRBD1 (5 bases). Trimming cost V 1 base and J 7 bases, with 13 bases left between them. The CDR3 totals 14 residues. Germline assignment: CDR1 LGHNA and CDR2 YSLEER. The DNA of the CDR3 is TGCGCCAGCAGCCAAGGAGGCAGGGTGGGTGGCTACACCTTC. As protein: CASSQGGRVGGYTF.

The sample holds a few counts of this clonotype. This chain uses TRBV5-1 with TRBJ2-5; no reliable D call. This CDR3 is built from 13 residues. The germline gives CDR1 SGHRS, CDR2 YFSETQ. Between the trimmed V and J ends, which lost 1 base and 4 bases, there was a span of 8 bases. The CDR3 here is CASSLFSPETQYF. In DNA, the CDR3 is TGCGCCAGCAGCTTGTTTAGTCCAGAGACCCAGTACTTC.

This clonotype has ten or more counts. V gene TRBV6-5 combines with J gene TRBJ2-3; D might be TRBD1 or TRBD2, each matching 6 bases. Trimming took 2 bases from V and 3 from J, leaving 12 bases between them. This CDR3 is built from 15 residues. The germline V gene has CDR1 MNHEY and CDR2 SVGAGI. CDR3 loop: CASSYTGAGTDTQYF. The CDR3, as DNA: TGTGCCAGCAGTTACACGGGGGCCGGGACAGATACGCAGTATTTT.

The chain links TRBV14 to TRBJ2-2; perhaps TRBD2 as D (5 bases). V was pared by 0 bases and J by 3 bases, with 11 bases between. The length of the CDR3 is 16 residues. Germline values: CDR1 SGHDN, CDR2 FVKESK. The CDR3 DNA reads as TGTGCCAGCAGCCAAGATATTAGGACTTACACCGGGGAGCTGTTTTTT. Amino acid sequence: CASSQDIRTYTGELFF.

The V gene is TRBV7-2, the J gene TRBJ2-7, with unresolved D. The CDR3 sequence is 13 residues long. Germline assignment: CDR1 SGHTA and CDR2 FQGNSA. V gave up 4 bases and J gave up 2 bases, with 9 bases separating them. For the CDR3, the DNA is TGTGCCAGCAGCTCCACCTCCACCTACGAGCAGTACGTC. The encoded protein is CASSSTSTYEQYV.

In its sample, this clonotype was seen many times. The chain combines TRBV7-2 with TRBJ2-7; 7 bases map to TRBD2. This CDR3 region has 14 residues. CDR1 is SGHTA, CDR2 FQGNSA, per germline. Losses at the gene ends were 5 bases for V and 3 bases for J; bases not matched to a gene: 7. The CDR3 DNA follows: TGTGCCAGCAGCGTCTGGTCGGGGGGCTACGAGCAGTACTTC. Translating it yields CASSVWSGGYEQYF.

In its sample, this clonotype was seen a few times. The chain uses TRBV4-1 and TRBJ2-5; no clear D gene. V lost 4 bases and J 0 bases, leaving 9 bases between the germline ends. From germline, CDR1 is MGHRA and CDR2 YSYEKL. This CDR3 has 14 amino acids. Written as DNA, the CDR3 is TGCGCCAGCAGCCCCCGAGGCCACCAAGAGACCCAGTACTTC. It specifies CASSPRGHQETQYF.

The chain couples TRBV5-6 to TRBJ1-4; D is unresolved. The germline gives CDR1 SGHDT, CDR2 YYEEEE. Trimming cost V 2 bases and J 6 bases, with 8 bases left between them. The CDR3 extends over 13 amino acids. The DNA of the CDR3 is TGTGCCAGCAGCTTCGGTGCCTATGAAAAACTGTTTTTT. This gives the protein CASSFGAYEKLFF.

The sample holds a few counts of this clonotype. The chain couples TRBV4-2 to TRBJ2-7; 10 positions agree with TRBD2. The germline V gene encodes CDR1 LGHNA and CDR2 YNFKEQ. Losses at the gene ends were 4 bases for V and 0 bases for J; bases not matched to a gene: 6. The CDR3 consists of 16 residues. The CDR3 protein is CASSLKAGGSSYEQYF. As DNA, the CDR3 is TGTGCCAGCAGCCTAAAAGCGGGGGGGTCCTCCTACGAGCAGTACTTC.

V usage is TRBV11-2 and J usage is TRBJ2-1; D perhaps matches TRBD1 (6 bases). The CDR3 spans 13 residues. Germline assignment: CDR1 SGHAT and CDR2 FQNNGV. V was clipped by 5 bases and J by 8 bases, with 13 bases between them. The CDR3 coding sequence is TGTGCCAGCAGCCTCGGGACATACTATGAGCAGTTCTTC. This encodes CASSLGTYYEQFF.

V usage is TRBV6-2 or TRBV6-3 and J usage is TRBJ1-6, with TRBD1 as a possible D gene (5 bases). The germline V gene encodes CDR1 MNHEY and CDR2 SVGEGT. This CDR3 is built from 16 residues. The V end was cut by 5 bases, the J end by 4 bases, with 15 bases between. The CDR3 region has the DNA TGTGCCAGCAGTCTTGTAGGACAACGATATAATTCACCCCTCCACTTT. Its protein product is CASSLVGQRYNSPLHF.